This T cell receptor (beta chain) comes out of a study of cytomegalovirus exposure and HLA in healthy donors. Study context: Among 150 million to 200 million T cells, an earlier analysis found about 100 million unique TCR beta sequences.

General study findings and limits: Among the most significant clusters, several appeared linked to common viral pathogens in a later analysis. In a later analysis, a missense DCLRE1C variant was linked to TCR beta V- and J-gene trimming.

In the PCR, 60 Vbeta and 13 Jbeta primers were used. TCRdb's copy holds only in-frame clones and misses some; the assay was immunoSEQ multiplex PCR. The sample holds around 190,000 clones, about 78% seen once. Per germline, CDR1 WSHSY and CDR2 SAAADI. This CDR3 comprises 16 residues. Trimming took 6 bases from V and 4 from J, leaving 21 bases between them. This clone appeared a single time. Antigen unknown. This TCR came from a woman in her thirties in good health and CMV-seronegative. V is TRBV10-2 and J is TRBJ1-1; the D gene is possibly TRBD1 (6 bases). The material sequenced was PBMCs. Here the CDR3 reads CASRGDKVGFPTEAFF. The CDR3 coding sequence is TGCGCCAGCAGAGGGGACAAGGTAGGATTTCCCACTGAAGCTTTCTTT.